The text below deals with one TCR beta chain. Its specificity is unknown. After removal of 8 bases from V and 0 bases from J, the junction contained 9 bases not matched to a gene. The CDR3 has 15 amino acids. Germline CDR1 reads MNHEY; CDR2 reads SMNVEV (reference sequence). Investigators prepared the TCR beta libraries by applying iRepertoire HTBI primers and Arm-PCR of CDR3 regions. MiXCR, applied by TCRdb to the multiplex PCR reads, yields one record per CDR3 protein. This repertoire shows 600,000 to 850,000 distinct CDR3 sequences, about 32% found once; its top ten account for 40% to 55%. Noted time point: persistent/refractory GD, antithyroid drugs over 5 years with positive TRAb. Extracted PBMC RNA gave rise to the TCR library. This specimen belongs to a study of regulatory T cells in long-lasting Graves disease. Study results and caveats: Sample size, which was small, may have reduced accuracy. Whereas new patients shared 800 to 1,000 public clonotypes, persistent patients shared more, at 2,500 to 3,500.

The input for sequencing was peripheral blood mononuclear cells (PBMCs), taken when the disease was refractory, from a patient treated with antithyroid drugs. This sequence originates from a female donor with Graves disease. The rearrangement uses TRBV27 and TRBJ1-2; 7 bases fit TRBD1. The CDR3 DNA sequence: TGTGCCAGCGCTGTCCAGGGGGTAGCTAACTATGGCTACACCTTC. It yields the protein CASAVQGVANYGYTF.